The 25 T cell receptor beta chains below come from one sample, sequenced in a study of identical twins. TCRdb reprocessed the 5' RACE reads with MiXCR, giving one entry per CDR3 protein. In the table there are hundreds of thousands of distinct CDR3 sequences, 15% to 20% of which are singletons. This sample was also put to use in a study of T cells expressing NK-cell markers.

Sequenced: PBMCs. The source of these receptors is a woman aged 18 to 35 in good health.

CDR3 protein: CASEYRLDQYF. The CDR3 nucleotides are TGTGCTAGTGAATATCGACTAGACCAGTACTTC. This chain joins TRBV12-5 and TRBJ2-5, with D perhaps matching TRBD2 (6 bases). Germline V gene lookup returns CDR1 LGHNT and CDR2 FRNRAP. This CDR3 has 11 amino acids. V lost 7 bases and J 10 bases, leaving 13 bases between the germline ends.

This clonotype appeared a few times. V and J are TRBV28 and TRBJ2-5; D tentatively reads TRBD1 or TRBD2 (5 bases each). Germline V gene data show CDR1 as MDHEN and CDR2 as SYDVKM. The V end lost 5 bases, the J end lost 3 bases, and 13 bases lay between the germline ends. The CDR3 extends over 14 amino acids. This chain's CDR3 is CASSPLGREETQYF. The CDR3 nucleotides are TGTGCCAGCAGTCCCTTGGGACGGGAAGAGACCCAGTACTTC.

The chain joins TRBV29-1 to TRBJ2-7; D is possibly TRBD2 (5 bases). CDR1 is SQVTM and CDR2 is ANQGSEA in the germline V gene. The CDR3 has 13 amino acids. The ends were cut back, 7 bases at V and 5 bases at J, with 18 bases in the middle. CDR3 region: CSARLASYDEQYF. Written as DNA, the CDR3 is TGCAGCGCCAGATTAGCGAGTTACGACGAGCAGTACTTC.

Many counts were recorded for this clonotype. An end of the junction differs from the germline gene, which may be a read error. The rearrangement joins TRBV5-1 to TRBJ2-7; D unresolved. Germline CDR1 SGHRS, CDR2 YFSETQ. This CDR3 comprises 11 residues. The CDR3 here is CASSLSSEQYF. CDR3 sequence (DNA): TGTGCCAGCAGCTTAAGTTCCGAGCAGTACTTC.

CDR3 loop: CASGAPYNEQFF. The CDR3 coding sequence is TGTGCCAGCGGTGCCCCTTACAATGAGCAGTTCTTC. The chain couples TRBV12-3 or TRBV12-4 to TRBJ2-1; D gene ambiguous. The CDR3 loop spans 12 amino acids. Trimming took 8 bases from V and 4 from J, leaving 9 bases between them.

This clonotype came up a few times. This chain links TRBV5-1 with TRBJ2-5, with D unclear. Germline V lookup: CDR1 SGHRS, CDR2 YFSETQ. V was cut by 0 bases and J by 0 bases, with 6 bases left in between. The CDR3 has 14 residues. CDR3 DNA sequence: TGCGCCAGCAGCTTGGAAGGTGACCAAGAGACCCAGTACTTC. Translating gives CASSLEGDQETQYF.

This clonotype has just a few counts. The chain carries TRBV5-1 and TRBJ2-3; 10 bases match TRBD2. J lost 5 bases, V lost 6 bases, and 3 bases had no gene match. The CDR3 totals 13 residues. CDR1 is SGHRS, CDR2 YFSETQ, per germline. CDR3 nucleotide sequence: TGCGCCAGCATCGGACTAGCGGAAGATACGCAGTATTTT. Translated: CASIGLAEDTQYF.

This clonotype was observed a handful of times. The chain is built from TRBV6-2 or TRBV6-3 and TRBJ2-7; D call uncertain. V lost 2 bases and J 2 bases, leaving 10 bases between the germline ends. The CDR3 length is 14 residues. Germline V CDR1 and CDR2: MNHEY, SVGEGT. The CDR3 region is CASSYTRSTYEQYF. CDR3 DNA sequence: TGTGCCAGCAGTTACACACGGTCGACCTACGAGCAGTACTTC.

This clonotype was seen many times. The chain uses TRBV12-3 or TRBV12-4 and TRBJ1-2; D call uncertain. Trimming shortened V by 4 bases and J by 8 bases, and 14 bases separated the two germline ends. This CDR3 is 13 amino acids long. The CDR3 here is CASSSRRIAGYTF. CDR3 in DNA: TGTGCCAGCAGTTCACGACGAATAGCCGGCTACACCTTC.

This clonotype was detected many times. The chain employs TRBV12-3 or TRBV12-4 and TRBJ1-2; perhaps TRBD1 as D (5 bases). The V end lost 0 bases, the J end lost 8 bases, and 10 bases lay between the germline ends. The CDR3 contains 13 residues. The CDR3 sequence: CASSLAGAGGYTF. The CDR3 DNA reads as TGTGCCAGCAGTTTAGCAGGGGCGGGAGGCTACACCTTC.

This clonotype showed up just a few times. The chain is built from TRBV7-8 and TRBJ2-3; perhaps TRBD2 as D (5 bases). V lost 2 bases and J 11 bases, leaving 17 bases between the germline ends. The germline V gene encodes CDR1 SGHVS and CDR2 FQNEAQ. The CDR3 length is 14 residues. CDR3 in DNA: TGTGCCAGCAGCTTAAGGAGCGGTCCCCAGAGGCAGTATTTT. The encoded protein is CASSLRSGPQRQYF.

This clonotype was seen ten or more times. The CDR3 nucleotides read TGTGCCAGCAGCGCTAGCGGGGGTGGTTCCTACGAGCAGTACTTC. This gives the protein CASSASGGGSYEQYF. The chain recombines TRBV9 with TRBJ2-7; the match to TRBD2 covers 10 bases. V lost 3 bases and J lost 1; bases outside the gene matches: 4. The CDR3 extends over 15 amino acids. Germline V CDR1 and CDR2: SGDLS, YYNGEE.

This chain links TRBV7-2 with TRBJ2-4; D is perhaps TRBD2 (7 bases). The CDR3 is 13 residues long. The germline gives CDR1 SGHTA, CDR2 FQGNSA. Trimming shortened V by 5 bases and J by 14 bases, and 19 bases separated the two germline ends. CDR3 coding DNA: TGTGCCAGCAGCAACCTAGGGGGAGGGGAAGAGTACTTC. This encodes CASSNLGGGEEYF.

This clonotype showed up just a few times. The chain couples TRBV5-6 to TRBJ2-5; a weak D match, TRBD1 (5 bases). V dropped 5 bases and J dropped 5 bases, with 16 bases sitting between them. Germline CDR1 and CDR2: SGHDT and YYEEEE. The CDR3 totals 14 residues. The DNA for the CDR3 is TGTGCCAGCAGTTTCGGGCCCAAGGGGGAGACCCAGTACTTC. It translates to CASSFGPKGETQYF.

The V gene is TRBV4-3, the J gene TRBJ2-5; D possibly corresponds to TRBD2 (7 bases). V was cut by 1 base and J by 5 bases, with 14 bases left in between. The CDR3 runs 15 residues. The germline CDR1 and CDR2 sequences are LGHNA and YSLEER. CDR3 sequence: CASSQGTGGPETQYF. As DNA, the CDR3 is TGCGCCAGCAGCCAAGGTACCGGGGGGCCCGAGACCCAGTACTTC.

V is TRBV9 and J is TRBJ2-1; tentative D call: TRBD1 (6 bases). V lost 4 bases to trimming and J lost 6 bases, with 14 bases between them. This CDR3 comprises 14 residues. In germline, CDR1 is SGDLS, CDR2 YYNGEE. This chain's CDR3 is CASSTLGASNEQFF. The CDR3 nucleotides read TGTGCCAGCAGCACCCTGGGGGCTAGCAATGAGCAGTTCTTC.

The V gene is TRBV18, the J gene TRBJ2-1; 15 nucleotides line up with TRBD2. V lost 4 bases to trimming and J lost 7 bases; unmatched junction nucleotides: 2. The CDR3 extends over 15 amino acids. CDR1 is KGHSH and CDR2 is LQKENI in the germline V gene. This CDR3 reads CASSQGTSGRNEQFF. The DNA for the CDR3 is TGTGCCAGCTCACAAGGGACTAGCGGGAGGAATGAGCAGTTCTTC. The full variable domain, with the rest looked up from reference TRBV18 and TRBJ2-1, is NAGVMQNPRHLVRRRGQEARLRCSPMKGHSHVYWYRQLPEEGLKFMVYLQKENIIDESGMPKERFSAEFPKEGPSILRIQQVVRGDSAAYFCASSQGTSGRNEQFFGPGTRLTVL.

V and J are TRBV7-2 and TRBJ1-3; D is unclear. Germline loops: CDR1 SGHTA, CDR2 FQGNSA. Trimming left V 0 bases short and J 0 bases short, with 9 bases between. This CDR3 contains 16 residues. This chain's CDR3 is CASSLARPNSGNTIYF. The CDR3 DNA reads TGTGCCAGCAGCTTAGCGCGTCCTAACTCTGGAAACACCATATATTTT.

This rearrangement joins TRBV7-9 to TRBJ2-5; a possible D gene is TRBD2 (5 bases). CDR3 length: 16 residues. V lost 1 base to trimming and J lost 7 bases, with 19 bases between them. Germline CDR1 is SEHNR and CDR2 is FQNEAQ (reference sequence). This CDR3 reads CASSLVGSSSPGTQYF. The CDR3 DNA follows: TGTGCCAGCAGCTTAGTGGGGAGCTCTTCCCCGGGGACCCAGTACTTC.

This clonotype was counted a few times. The chain has TRBV20-1 and TRBJ2-7, with 9 bases lining up with TRBD2. V dropped 5 bases and J dropped 6; count of bases not matched to a gene: 2. Germline CDR1 DFQATT, CDR2 SNEGSKA (reference sequence). The CDR3 spans 11 residues. CDR3 sequence (DNA): TGCAGTGCTCCGGGACTAGCCGAGCAGTACTTC. This encodes CSAPGLAEQYF.

This clonotype was detected only a few times. The V gene is TRBV12-3 or TRBV12-4, the J gene TRBJ2-1, with D possibly being TRBD2 (7 bases). The CDR3 runs to 14 residues. V was clipped by 4 bases and J by 10 bases, with 17 bases between them. CDR3 DNA: TGTGCCAGCAGTTCCTTATCCGCGGGGGCAGAGCAGTTCTTC. Residues: CASSSLSAGAEQFF.

The V gene is TRBV29-1, the J gene TRBJ2-7; the match to TRBD1 covers 8 bases. CDR1 SQVTM and CDR2 ANQGSEA come from the germline V gene. The CDR3 sequence is 11 residues long. V shed 7 bases and J 3 bases; nucleotides not matched to a gene: 2. In DNA, the CDR3 is TGCAGCGGGGGACAGGACTACGAGCAGTACTTC. Translated, it gives CSGGQDYEQYF.

This clonotype was counted between two and nine times. The CDR3 sequence: CASSPTSFYEQYF. The DNA of the CDR3 is TGTGCCAGCAGTCCAACTAGTTTCTACGAGCAGTACTTC. The chain joins TRBV27 to TRBJ2-7, with a possible D match to TRBD2 (5 bases). V lost 5 bases, J lost 3 bases, and 11 bases lay in between. The germline gives CDR1 MNHEY, CDR2 SMNVEV (reference sequence). The CDR3 is made up of 13 amino acids.

The genes are TRBV20-1 and TRBJ1-6, with no clear D. Trimming shortened V by 5 bases and J by 6 bases, and 11 bases separated the two germline ends. CDR1 and CDR2 (germline): DFQATT, SNEGSKA (reference sequence). The CDR3 sequence is 13 residues long. In nucleotides, the CDR3 is TGCAGTGCTGCCGGCGAAATTAATTCACCCCTCCACTTT. Protein sequence: CSAAGEINSPLHF.

This clonotype was seen many times. The chain recombines TRBV5-1 with TRBJ1-1; D is ambiguous. V lost 1 base and J 0 bases, leaving 10 bases between the germline ends. CDR1 SGHRS and CDR2 YFSETQ come from the germline V gene. There are 15 residues in the CDR3. The CDR3 here is CASSLIGSLNTEAFF. CDR3 nucleotide sequence: TGCGCCAGCAGCTTGATCGGCAGCTTGAACACTGAAGCTTTCTTT.